This entry lists 6 T cell receptor beta chains sequenced from one sample in a study of cytomegalovirus exposure and HLA in healthy donors. It was with 60 Vbeta and 13 Jbeta primers that the PCR ran. Method: immunoSEQ multiplex PCR; TCRdb's copy keeps in-frame clones and lacks some. The profile shows tens of thousands of clones, approximately 77% of them singletons. Sequencing was performed on PBMCs. These receptors originate from a woman in her 30s in good health and CMV-seropositive.

The V gene is TRBV29-1, the J gene TRBJ2-1, with 8 bases identical to TRBD1. Trimming cost V 7 bases and J 6 bases; bases outside gene matches: 14. Germline values: CDR1 SQVTM, CDR2 ANQGSEA. This CDR3 contains 15 residues. For the CDR3, the DNA is TGCAGCGCCTTTATTCCGGGACAGGCTCCCAATGAGCAGTTCTTC. Its protein is CSAFIPGQAPNEQFF.

This clone has only one observation. The chain employs TRBV6-5 and TRBJ1-3, with a weak D call TRBD1 (5 bases). Trimming removed 2 bases from V and 0 bases from J, with 8 bases in between. The CDR3 extends over 15 amino acids. Germline V gives CDR1 MNHEY, CDR2 SVGAGI. CDR3 sequence (DNA): TGTGCCAGCAGTTACCAGGGAACCTCTGGAAACACCATATATTTT. Protein: CASSYQGTSGNTIYF.

This chain joins TRBV19 and TRBJ2-3; 7 bases are shared with TRBD2. The CDR3 is 14 residues long. The V gene end was trimmed by 2 bases and the J gene end by 4 bases; junction bases not matched to a gene: 3. Germline CDR1 reads LNHDA; CDR2 reads SQIVND (reference sequence). The CDR3 loop reads CASSISGRSDTQYF. The CDR3 region has the DNA TGTGCCAGTAGTATATCCGGGAGGTCAGATACGCAGTATTTT.

The V gene is TRBV6-5, the J gene TRBJ1-1; tentative D call: TRBD1 (6 bases). Germline assignment: CDR1 MNHEY and CDR2 SVGAGI. Trimming pared 5 bases from V and 7 bases from J, leaving 8 bases between. The CDR3 is 11 residues long. CDR3 region: CASSTGCEAFF. The DNA of the CDR3 is TGTGCCAGCAGTACAGGGTGTGAAGCTTTCTTT.

This sequence joins TRBV5-1 and TRBJ1-2; 7 bases are shared with TRBD1. Trimming at V came to 2 bases and at J to 8 bases, leaving 6 bases not matched to a gene. This CDR3 contains 13 residues. The germline V gene encodes CDR1 SGHRS and CDR2 YFSETQ. The CDR3 loop reads CASSLGGPGGYTF. The CDR3 DNA reads as TGCGCCAGCAGCTTAGGGGGCCCGGGCGGCTACACCTTC.

The chain has TRBV5-1 and TRBJ2-1; TRBD1 aligns across 10 bases. Germline values: CDR1 SGHRS, CDR2 YFSETQ. The CDR3 spans 14 residues. Trimming removed 4 bases from V and 12 bases from J; junction bases left unmatched: 10. The CDR3 protein is CASSPDRGPCGQFF. CDR3 DNA sequence: TGCGCCAGCAGCCCCGACAGGGGGCCCTGTGGGCAGTTCTTC.